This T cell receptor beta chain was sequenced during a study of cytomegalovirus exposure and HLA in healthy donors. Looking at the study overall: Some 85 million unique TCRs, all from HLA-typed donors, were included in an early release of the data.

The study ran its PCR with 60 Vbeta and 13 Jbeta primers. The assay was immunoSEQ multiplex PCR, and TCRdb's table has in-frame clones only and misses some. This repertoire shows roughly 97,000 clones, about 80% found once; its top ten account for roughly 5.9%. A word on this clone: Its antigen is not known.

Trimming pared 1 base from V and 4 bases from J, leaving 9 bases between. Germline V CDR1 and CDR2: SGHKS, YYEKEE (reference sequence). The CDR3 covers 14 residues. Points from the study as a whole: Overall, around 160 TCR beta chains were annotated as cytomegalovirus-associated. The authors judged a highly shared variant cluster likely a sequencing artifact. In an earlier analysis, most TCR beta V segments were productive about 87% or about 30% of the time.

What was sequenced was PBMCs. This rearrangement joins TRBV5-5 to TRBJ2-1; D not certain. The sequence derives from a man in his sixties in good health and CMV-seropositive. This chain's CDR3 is CASSLLRFYNEQFF. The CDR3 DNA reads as TGTGCCAGCAGCTTGCTCAGGTTTTACAATGAGCAGTTCTTC.